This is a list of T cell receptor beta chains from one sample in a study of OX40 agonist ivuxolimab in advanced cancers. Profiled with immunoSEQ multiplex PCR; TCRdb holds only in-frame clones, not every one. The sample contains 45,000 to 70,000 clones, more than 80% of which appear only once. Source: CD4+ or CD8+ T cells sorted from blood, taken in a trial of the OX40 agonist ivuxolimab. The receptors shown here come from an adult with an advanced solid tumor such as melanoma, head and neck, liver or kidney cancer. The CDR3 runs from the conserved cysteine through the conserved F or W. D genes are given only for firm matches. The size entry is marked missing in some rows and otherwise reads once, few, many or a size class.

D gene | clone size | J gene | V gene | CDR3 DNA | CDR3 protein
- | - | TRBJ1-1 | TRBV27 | TGTGCCAGCAGTTTACCTCCGACGGTTAGCACTGAAGCTTTCTTT | CASSLPPTVSTEAFF
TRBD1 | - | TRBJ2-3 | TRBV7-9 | TGTGCCAGCAGCTTGGGACAGGGGGCAGGAGATACGCAGTATTTT | CASSLGQGAGDTQYF
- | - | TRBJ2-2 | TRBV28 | TGTGCCAGCAGGGACTCGGGCGCCGGGGAGCTGTTTTTT | CASRDSGAGELFF
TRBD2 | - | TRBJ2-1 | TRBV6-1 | TGTGCCAGCAGTGGAGTAGCGGGAGTTAGAAATGAGCAGTTCTTC | CASSGVAGVRNEQFF
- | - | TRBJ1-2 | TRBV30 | TGTGCCTGGAGTGTAGGCGAATCGGGCTACACCTTC | CAWSVGESGYTF
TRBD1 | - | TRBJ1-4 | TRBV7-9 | TGTGCCAGCAGCTTACCTATCAGACAGGGGGGATACGAAAAACTGTTTTTT | CASSLPIRQGGYEKLFF
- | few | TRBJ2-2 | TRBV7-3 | TGTGCCAGCAGCTTAATTACGGGGAACACCGGGGAGCTGTTTTTT | CASSLITGNTGELFF
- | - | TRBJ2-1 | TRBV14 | TGTGCCAGCAGCCAGAAGCGGTCTCCCTATGTCAATGAGCAGTTCTTC | CASSQKRSPYVNEQFF
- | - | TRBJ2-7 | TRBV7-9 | TGTGCCAGCAGCTTTACGGGCGAGCAGTACTTC | CASSFTGEQYF
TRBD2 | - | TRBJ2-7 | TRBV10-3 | TGTGCCATCATGAGGACTAGCGGCTACGAGCAGTACTTC | CAIMRTSGYEQYF
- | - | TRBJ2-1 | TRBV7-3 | TGTGCCAGCAGCCCGAGTCCGACCTACAATGAGCAGTTCTTC | CASSPSPTYNEQFF
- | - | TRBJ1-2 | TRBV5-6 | TGTGCCAGCAGCTTGGGGGACAAACCCGGCACCTTC | CASSLGDKPGTF
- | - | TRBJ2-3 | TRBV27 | TGTGCCAGCAGTTCATTATTCACTAAGTCGGGGAGAGATACGCAGTATTTT | CASSSLFTKSGRDTQYF
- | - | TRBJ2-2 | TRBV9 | TGTGCCAGCAGCGTAGTTAGCGTGTCGAGCGGGCTTACCGGGGAGCTGTTTTTT | CASSVVSVSSGLTGELFF
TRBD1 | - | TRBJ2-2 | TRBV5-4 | TGTGCCAGCAGCCCAGGGACAGGAGTAAACACCGGGGAGCTGTTTTTT | CASSPGTGVNTGELFF
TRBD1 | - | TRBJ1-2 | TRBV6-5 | TGTGCCAGCAGAGGGACAGGGGGCGAGAGAGGCTACACCTTC | CASRGTGGERGYTF
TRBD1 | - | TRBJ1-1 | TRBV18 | TGTGCCAGCTCAAACGGGGGACAGCTTGAAGCTTTCTTT | CASSNGGQLEAFF
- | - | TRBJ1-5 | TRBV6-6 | TGTGCCAGCAGTTACGGGGCGGAATATCAGCCCCAGCATTTT | CASSYGAEYQPQHF
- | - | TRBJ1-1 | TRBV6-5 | TGTGCCAGCCGACTTAGACAGGAGAACACTGAAGCTTTCTTT | CASRLRQENTEAFF
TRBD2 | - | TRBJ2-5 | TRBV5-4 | TGCGCCAGCAGCAATAGGCTTAGCGGGAGGGCCAGTGGGGAGACCCAGTACTTC | CASSNRLSGRASGETQYF
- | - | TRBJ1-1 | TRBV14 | TGTGCCAGCAGCCAGTCAGGGATTTCTGAAGCTTTCTTT | CASSQSGISEAFF
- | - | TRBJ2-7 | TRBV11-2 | TGTGCCAGCAGCCCCCAACTTGGTTACGAGCAGTACTTC | CASSPQLGYEQYF
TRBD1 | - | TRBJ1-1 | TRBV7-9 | TGTGCCAGCAGCTTAGGGGGACAGGAGAACACTGAAGCTTTCTTT | CASSLGGQENTEAFF
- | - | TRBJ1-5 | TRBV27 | TGTGCCAGCAGCCCCGGTTATAGTGGGCAGCCCCAGCATTTT | CASSPGYSGQPQHF
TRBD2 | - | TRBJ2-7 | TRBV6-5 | TGTGCCAGCAGTCCGACGGGGGGGATCTACGAGCAGTACTTC | CASSPTGGIYEQYF
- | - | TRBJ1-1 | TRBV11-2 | TGTGCCAGCAGCCCTCAATGGCCGAACACTGAAGCTTTCTTT | CASSPQWPNTEAFF
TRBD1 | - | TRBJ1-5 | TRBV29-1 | TGCAGCGTTCAGGGACAGGGGGACCAGCCCCAGCATTTT | CSVQGQGDQPQHF
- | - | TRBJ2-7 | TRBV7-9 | TGTGCCAGCAGCTTAAGACAGGAATTCACCTACGAGCAGTACTTC | CASSLRQEFTYEQYF
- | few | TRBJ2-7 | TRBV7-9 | TGTGCCAGCAGCTTTGGGGGCCAAAGTTACGAGCAGTACTTC | CASSFGGQSYEQYF
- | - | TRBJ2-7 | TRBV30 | TGTGCCTGGAGCAGGAACTACGAGCAGTACTTC | CAWSRNYEQYF
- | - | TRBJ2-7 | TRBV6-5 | TGTGCCAGCAGTGAAGGTGGGAGTAGGTTCGAGCAGTACTTC | CASSEGGSRFEQYF
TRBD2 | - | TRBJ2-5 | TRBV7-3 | TGTGCCAGCAGCTTAGGACTAGCGGGAGGCCAAGAGACCCAGTACTTC | CASSLGLAGGQETQYF
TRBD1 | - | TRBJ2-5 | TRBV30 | TGTGCCTGGAGCACAGGGGCTGTCCAAGAGACCCAGTACTTC | CAWSTGAVQETQYF
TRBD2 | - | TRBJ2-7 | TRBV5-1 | TGCGCCAGCAGCTTGGAGGCTAGCGGGAGATCCGAGCAGTACTTC | CASSLEASGRSEQYF
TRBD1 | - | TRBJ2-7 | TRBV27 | TGTGCCAGCAGTAGGGGTCAGGGACAGATTAGTACCTACGAGCAGTACTTC | CASSRGQGQISTYEQYF
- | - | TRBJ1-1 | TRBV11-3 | TGTGCCAGCAGCTCCAGGTTTGGGGGGATGAACACTGAAGCTTTCTTT | CASSSRFGGMNTEAFF
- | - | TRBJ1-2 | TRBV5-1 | TGCGCCAGCAGCTTGAGTACAGGGAACTATGGCTACACCTTC | CASSLSTGNYGYTF
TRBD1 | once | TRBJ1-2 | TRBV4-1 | TGCGCCAGCAGCCTTAGACAGGGGAGTACTACTAACTATGGCTACACCTTC | CASSLRQGSTTNYGYTF
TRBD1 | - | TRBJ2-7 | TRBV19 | TGTGCCAGTAGTATGGACAGGGGACGCGAGCAGTACTTC | CASSMDRGREQYF
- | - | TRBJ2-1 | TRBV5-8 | TGTGCCAGCAGCTTGAGTGTGGGGGAGCAGTTCTTC | CASSLSVGEQFF
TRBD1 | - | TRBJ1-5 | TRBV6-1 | TGTGCCAGCAGTGAAGGAACAGGGGTCAGCAATCAGCCCCAGCATTTT | CASSEGTGVSNQPQHF
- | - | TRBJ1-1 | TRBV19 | TGTGCCAGTTCGTTTGGACCAGGGAACACTGAAGCTTTCTTT | CASSFGPGNTEAFF
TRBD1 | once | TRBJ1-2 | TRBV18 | TGTGCCACCTCACAGGGACAGGGCGGTTTAAACTATGGCTACACCTTC | CATSQGQGGLNYGYTF